This T cell receptor (beta chain) is drawn from a study of blood T cell repertoires in COVID-19. Turning to the study itself: Samples taken during acute and convalescent COVID-19 were collected in the United States, Italy and Spain.

Trimming took 4 bases from V and 2 from J, leaving 13 bases between them. The CDR3 is 15 amino acids. Germline V CDR1 and CDR2: LNHDA, SQIVND (reference sequence). TCRdb's copy holds only in-frame clones and misses some; the assay was immunoSEQ multiplex PCR. The sample holds fewer than 250,000 clones, roughly nine tenths seen once. The origin of this receptor is a middle-aged man with acute or convalescent COVID-19. Sequencing was performed on peripheral blood. This chain joins TRBV19 and TRBJ2-3; tentative D call: TRBD1 (5 bases). The CDR3 DNA is TGTGCCAGTAGTACCCCAGGGCAGATCACAGATACGCAGTATTTT. It encodes CASSTPGQITDTQYF. The variable domain in full, completed from reference TRBV19 and TRBJ2-3, reads DGGITQSPKYLFRKEGQNVTLSCEQNLNHDAMYWYRQDPGQGLRLIYYSQIVNDFQKGDIAEGYSVSREKKESFPLTVTSAQKNPTAFYLCASSTPGQITDTQYFGPGTRLTVL.